The 12 T cell receptor beta chains listed next were all sequenced from one sample in a study of cytomegalovirus exposure and HLA in healthy donors. PCR employed 60 Vbeta and 13 Jbeta primers. Data came from immunoSEQ multiplex PCR; TCRdb stores just in-frame clones and leaves some out. Among around 210,000 clones listed, approximately 84% were seen once. The sequenced sample consisted of PBMCs. These TCRs come from a girl aged 2-10 years in good health and CMV-seronegative.

There are a few counts of this clone. The CDR3 spells CASSFRDRESKAFF. The CDR3 DNA reads TGTGCCAGCAGCTTCCGGGACAGGGAATCTAAAGCTTTCTTT. The chain carries TRBV7-9 and TRBJ1-1, with 9 positions matching TRBD1. After removal of 3 bases from V and 9 bases from J, the junction contained 8 bases not matched to a gene. The CDR3 contains 14 residues. Germline V gives CDR1 SEHNR, CDR2 FQNEAQ (reference sequence). The full variable domain, with the rest looked up from reference TRBV7-9 and TRBJ1-1, is DTGVSQNPRHKITKRGQNVTFRCDPISEHNRLYWYRQTLGQGPEFLTYFQNEAQLEKSRLLSDRFSAERPKGSFSTLEIQRTEQGDSAMYLCASSFRDRESKAFFGQGTRLTVV.

In this sample, this clone turned up once. The V call is TRBV27, the J call TRBJ1-5; TRBD1 aligns across 10 bases. This CDR3 spans 17 amino acids. Germline CDR1 MNHEY, CDR2 SMNVEV (reference sequence). V was pared by 5 bases and J by 5 bases, with 12 bases of the junction left unmatched. CDR3 in amino acids: CASSLFSGTGAHQPQHF. The CDR3 DNA reads TGTGCCAGCAGTCTCTTCTCCGGGACAGGGGCCCATCAGCCCCAGCATTTT.

This clone was detected once. This chain links TRBV25-1 with TRBJ1-2; no firm D call. V lost 2 bases to trimming and J lost 8 bases, with 12 bases between them. The CDR3 runs to 13 residues. Germline CDR1 and CDR2: MGHDK and SYGVNS. The CDR3 DNA is TGTGCCAGCAGTGAAGGGAGTTCTTACGGCTACACCTTC. It codes for CASSEGSSYGYTF.

J is TRBJ1-1 and V is TRBV2, with D possibly TRBD1 on 5 matching bases. The CDR3 covers 14 residues. Germline assignment: CDR1 SNHLY and CDR2 FYNNEI. Trimming left V 4 bases short and J 0 bases short, with 9 bases between. DNA of the CDR3: TGTGCCAGCAGTGGCGGGGCGGTGAACACTGAAGCTTTCTTT. This gives the protein CASSGGAVNTEAFF.

The chain recombines TRBV27 with TRBJ2-2; 10 bases are shared with TRBD1. The germline V gene encodes CDR1 MNHEY and CDR2 SMNVEV (reference sequence). After removal of 5 bases from V and 7 bases from J, the junction contained 7 bases not matched to a gene. This CDR3 is 15 amino acids long. In DNA form, the CDR3 reads TGTGCCAGCAGTCCTAGACAGGGGGCGAACGGGGAGCTGTTTTTT. Encoded protein: CASSPRQGANGELFF.

The chain combines TRBV5-1 with TRBJ2-3, with 7 bases fitting TRBD2. The CDR3 consists of 15 residues. The V gene's germline CDR1 is SGHRS and CDR2 YFSETQ. The V segment lost 0 bases and the J segment 4 bases; nucleotides outside the gene matches: 5. The DNA of the CDR3 is TGCGCCAGCAGCTTGGCCGTGGGAGGGCCAGATACGCAGTATTTT. This sequence encodes CASSLAVGGPDTQYF.

This chain uses TRBV6-5 with TRBJ2-7, with 9 bases lining up with TRBD1. Germline CDR1 MNHEY, CDR2 SVGAGI. The trim removed 0 bases at V and 4 bases at J, leaving 7 bases unmatched. The CDR3 covers 16 residues. DNA of the CDR3: TGTGCCAGCAGTTACTCCACCGGGACAGGGAGATACGAGCAGTACTTC. Amino acid sequence: CASSYSTGTGRYEQYF.

V gene TRBV7-2 combines with J gene TRBJ2-3; 12 bases fit TRBD2. This CDR3 is built from 18 residues. The germline V gene has CDR1 SGHTA and CDR2 FQGNSA. J gave up 6 bases and V 2 bases, and 12 bases lay outside the gene matches. CDR3 residues: CASSLRGLAGSVVDTQYF. The CDR3 bases are TGTGCCAGCAGCTTACGAGGACTAGCGGGGAGCGTCGTTGATACGCAGTATTTT.

The rearrangement uses TRBV29-1 and TRBJ1-5; 8 nucleotides agree with TRBD1. V lost 0 bases to trimming and J lost 7 bases; unmatched junction nucleotides: 5. The CDR3 loop spans 14 amino acids. Germline CDR1 and CDR2: SQVTM and ANQGSEA. The CDR3 reads CSVEEYRGNQPQHF. Here the CDR3 DNA reads TGCAGCGTTGAAGAATACAGGGGGAACCAGCCCCAGCATTTT.

CDR3: CASTQREGLRGTDTQYF. As DNA, the CDR3 is TGCGCCAGCACCCAGCGGGAGGGCCTGAGAGGCACAGATACGCAGTATTTT. The chain is built from TRBV10-2 and TRBJ2-3, with 10 nucleotides matching TRBD2. V trimming: 7 bases; J trimming: 1 base; junction bases outside the gene matches: 11. This CDR3 is built from 17 residues. CDR1 and CDR2 (germline): WSHSY, SAAADI.

The chain has TRBV5-4 and TRBJ2-7; 7 bases line up with TRBD2. The CDR3 sequence is 15 residues long. Trimming removed 1 base from V and 0 bases from J; junction bases left unmatched: 4. Germline V gene data show CDR1 as SGHNT and CDR2 as YYREEE (reference sequence). The CDR3 DNA is TGTGCCAGCAGCTTGACTAGCGAAAGCTCCTACGAGCAGTACTTC. This sequence encodes CASSLTSESSYEQYF.

This clone turned up a few times. This chain connects TRBV6-1 to TRBJ1-1, with 7 bases identical to TRBD1. Germline lookup yields CDR1 MNHNS and CDR2 SASEGT. V was clipped by 6 bases and J by 1 base; unmatched bases: 8. This CDR3 has 15 residues. The CDR3 protein is CASRNLGGGNTEAFF. CDR3 in DNA: TGTGCCAGCAGGAACCTAGGGGGCGGGAACACTGAAGCTTTCTTT.